This TCR beta chain is drawn from a study of CD8+CD57+ T cells in acquired aplastic anemia. This clonotype was detected many times. It was genomic DNA that served as the template for profiling TCR beta VDJ and CDR3. A single record per CDR3 protein comes from TCRdb applying MiXCR to the reads. Of some 160,000 distinct CDR3 sequences in the sample, roughly half were seen once. The CDR3 runs to 16 residues. J lost 4 bases, V lost 0 bases, and 7 bases had no gene match. Germline V gene sequence: CDR1 SGHNT, CDR2 YENEEA. An expansion of CD8+CD57+ cells by flow cytometry had been shown in patients chosen for sequencing.

The receptor comes from a human donor with aplastic anemia. The sample taken for sequencing was sorted CD4+, CD8+, or CD8+CD57+ T cells (not recorded which) from PBMCs. The chain links TRBV11-3 to TRBJ2-5, with 8 bases identical to TRBD2. The CDR3 loop reads CASSLEAGVGAETQYF. DNA for the CDR3: TGTGCCAGCAGCTTAGAAGCGGGAGTGGGGGCAGAGACCCAGTACTTC.